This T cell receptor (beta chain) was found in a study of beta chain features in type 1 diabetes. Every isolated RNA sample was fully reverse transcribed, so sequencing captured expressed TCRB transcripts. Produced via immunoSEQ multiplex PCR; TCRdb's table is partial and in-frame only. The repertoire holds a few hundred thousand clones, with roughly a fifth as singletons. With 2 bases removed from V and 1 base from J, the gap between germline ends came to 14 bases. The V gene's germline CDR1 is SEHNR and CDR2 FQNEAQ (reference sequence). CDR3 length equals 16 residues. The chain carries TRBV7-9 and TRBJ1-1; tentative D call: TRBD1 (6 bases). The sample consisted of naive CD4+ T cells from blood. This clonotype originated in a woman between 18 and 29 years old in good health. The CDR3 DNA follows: TGTGCCAGCAGCTTACGGGCAGGGGACGGGAACACTGAAGCTTTCTTT. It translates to CASSLRAGDGNTEAFF.